This T cell receptor beta chain was sequenced during a study of beta chain features in type 1 diabetes. Every isolated RNA sample was fully reverse transcribed, so sequencing captured expressed TCRB transcripts. Sequenced by immunoSEQ multiplex PCR; TCRdb stores in-frame clones only, minus some. There are roughly 730,000 clones in the sample; 10% to 15% occur only once, and approximately 0.022% lies in the top ten. Only a few counts were recorded for this clone. The antigen remains undetermined. Study conclusions and caveats: The study found moderately but significantly shorter TCRB CDR3s in all four CD4+ subsets of Type 1 diabetes patients.

Trimming stripped 0 bases from V and 6 bases from J, with 8 bases between. This CDR3 has 14 residues. Germline assignment: CDR1 SEHNR and CDR2 FQNEAQ (reference sequence). The sequence was obtained from a man aged 18-30 years with type 1 diabetes. The material sequenced was naive CD4+ T cells from blood. The chain links TRBV7-9 to TRBJ2-2, with D tentatively TRBD1 or TRBD2 (5 bases each). DNA for the CDR3: TGTGCCAGCAGCTTAGCGGGGACGGCCGGGGAGCTGTTTTTT. Translation: CASSLAGTAGELFF.